This paragraph covers one TCR beta chain sequence. Antigen unknown. This sample stems from a study of cytomegalovirus exposure and HLA in healthy donors. Study-wide results and limits: Investigators reported about 160 TCR beta chains as tied to cytomegalovirus.

Germline values: CDR1 MRHNA, CDR2 SNTAGT. V lost 3 bases and J lost 8; bases outside the gene matches: 7. The CDR3 sequence is 15 residues long. The study ran its PCR with 60 Vbeta and 13 Jbeta primers. The method was immunoSEQ multiplex PCR; TCRdb's version includes in-frame clones alone and lacks a portion of them. The table shows 85,000 to 130,000 clones, with 75% to 80% occurring only once. The sequence was obtained from a man aged 60 to 69 in good health and CMV-seropositive. The sequencing input was PBMCs. The V and J genes are TRBV6-4 and TRBJ1-6, with TRBD1 matching over 7 bases. DNA for the CDR3: TGTGCCAGCAGTGAAAGACAGGGACAATATTCACCCCTCCACTTT. Its translation is CASSERQGQYSPLHF.